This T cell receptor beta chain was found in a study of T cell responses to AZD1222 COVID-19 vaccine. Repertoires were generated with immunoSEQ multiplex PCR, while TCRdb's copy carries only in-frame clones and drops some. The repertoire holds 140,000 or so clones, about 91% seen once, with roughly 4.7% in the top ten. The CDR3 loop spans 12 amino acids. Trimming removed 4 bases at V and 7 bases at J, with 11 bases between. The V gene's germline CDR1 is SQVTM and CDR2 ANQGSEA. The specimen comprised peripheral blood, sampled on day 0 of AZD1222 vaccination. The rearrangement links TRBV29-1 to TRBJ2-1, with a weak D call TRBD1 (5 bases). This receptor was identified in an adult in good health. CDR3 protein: CSVGRAGNEQFF. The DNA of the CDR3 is TGCAGCGTTGGCAGGGCAGGGAATGAGCAGTTCTTC.